These 31 T cell receptor beta chains originate from one sample sequenced in a study of response to subunit inactivated influenza vaccine. Each CDR3 protein gets one entry after TCRdb re-called the RT-PCR reads with MiXCR. This table has about 520,000 distinct CDR3 sequences, 6% to 9% appearing once. The sample consisted of PBMCs from blood, taken around 25 months after vaccination. The source of these receptors is a man aged 50-75 years who received an inactivated influenza vaccine.

The rearrangement joins TRBV5-8 to TRBJ2-5; a possible D gene is TRBD2 (6 bases). The CDR3 is made up of 15 amino acids. Germline V lookup: CDR1 SGHTS, CDR2 YDEGEE. Trimming left V 9 bases short and J 2 bases short, with 20 bases between. CDR3 DNA: TGTGCCACCACACCAGGAGGGTGGGCGCAAGAGACCCAGTACTTC. This translates into CATTPGGWAQETQYF.

This clonotype has just a few counts. The V call is TRBV24-1, the J call TRBJ2-1; no firm D call. Germline V gene sequence: CDR1 KGHDR, CDR2 SFDVKD. The CDR3 runs 16 residues. Trimming left V 3 bases short and J 1 base short, with 12 bases between. The DNA of the CDR3 is TGTGCCACCAGTGATCAGACCCATGGTTCCTACAATGAGCAGTTCTTC. It translates to CATSDQTHGSYNEQFF.

The chain uses TRBV14 and TRBJ2-5, with 11 nucleotides matching TRBD2. Trimming cost V 4 bases and J 6 bases; bases outside gene matches: 1. Germline V gene data show CDR1 as SGHDN and CDR2 as FVKESK. This CDR3 region has 13 residues. CDR3 residues: CASSLAGGKTQYF. CDR3 sequence (DNA): TGTGCCAGCAGCCTAGCGGGGGGGAAGACCCAGTACTTC.

The chain joins TRBV7-2 to TRBJ2-5, with D possibly being TRBD2 (6 bases). CDR1 and CDR2 from the germline V gene are SGHTA and FQGNSA. Trimming cost V 0 bases and J 0 bases, with 8 bases left between them. The CDR3 extends over 15 amino acids. The CDR3 nucleotides read TGTGCCAGCAGCTTAGCGGGACTGGACCAAGAGACCCAGTACTTC. Its protein is CASSLAGLDQETQYF.

J is TRBJ2-7 and V is TRBV7-8; 7 bases line up with TRBD2. The CDR3 contains 14 residues. Trimming removed 4 bases from V and 2 bases from J; junction bases left unmatched: 5. Germline V gene lookup returns CDR1 SGHVS and CDR2 FQNEAQ. For the CDR3, the DNA is TGTGCCAGCAGCTCAGCGGGGACTACCTACGAGCAGTACTTC. Translating it yields CASSSAGTTYEQYF.

This rearrangement joins TRBV4-3 to TRBJ1-5, with D possibly being TRBD1 (5 bases). Trimming took off 1 base at V and 9 bases at J, with 10 bases between the two ends. This CDR3 is 13 amino acids long. Germline assignment: CDR1 LGHNA and CDR2 YSLEER. The CDR3 bases are TGCGCCAGCAGCCAAGTTCGGGGGTTGCCCCAGCATTTT. Residues: CASSQVRGLPQHF.

This clonotype was picked up a small number of times. V usage is TRBV5-1 and J usage is TRBJ2-5; possibly TRBD1 or TRBD2 for D (5 bases each). The germline V and J ends were trimmed by 4 bases and 5 bases, with 15 bases remaining between them. The CDR3 runs to 14 residues. CDR1 is SGHRS and CDR2 is YFSETQ in the germline V gene. The CDR3 spells CASSPGTDVETQYF. Written as DNA, the CDR3 is TGCGCCAGCAGCCCCGGGACCGACGTGGAGACCCAGTACTTC.

Only a few counts were recorded for this clonotype. The rearrangement links TRBV10-3 to TRBJ2-3, with D hard to call. This CDR3 is 13 amino acids long. V lost 0 bases, J lost 6 bases, and 7 bases lay in between. Germline CDR1 and CDR2: ENHRY and SYGVKD. This CDR3 reads CAISESIIDTQYF. The CDR3 bases are TGTGCCATCAGTGAGTCGATTATCGATACGCAGTATTTT.

The V and J genes are TRBV7-2 and TRBJ2-2, with 8 bases that match TRBD2. The CDR3 runs 16 residues. CDR1 and CDR2 from the germline V gene are SGHTA and FQGNSA. V dropped 2 bases and J dropped 3; count of bases not matched to a gene: 5. The CDR3 DNA reads TGTGCCAGCAGCTTAAGGCGGGGGGCCTACACCGGGGAGCTGTTTTTT. The encoded protein is CASSLRRGAYTGELFF.

V and J are TRBV28 and TRBJ2-2, with unresolved D. The CDR3 consists of 12 residues. Germline CDR1 is MDHEN and CDR2 is SYDVKM. V gave up 7 bases and J gave up 6 bases, with 9 bases separating them. The CDR3 nucleotides are TGTGCCAGCAAATTAGTCGCCGGGGAGCTGTTTTTT. This codes for CASKLVAGELFF.

This clonotype was recorded at least ten times. The rearrangement uses TRBV20-1 and TRBJ1-5; D gene ambiguous. Trimming took 4 bases from V and 3 from J, leaving 7 bases between them. The CDR3 is 12 amino acids. CDR1 is DFQATT, CDR2 SNEGSKA, per germline (reference sequence). The CDR3 loop is CSAKYSNQPQHF. DNA of the CDR3: TGCAGTGCTAAGTATTCCAATCAGCCCCAGCATTTT.

There are a few counts of this clonotype. The chain is built from TRBV4-1 and TRBJ1-3; a weak D match, TRBD1 (5 bases). The CDR3 loop spans 17 amino acids. V was pared by 3 bases and J by 0 bases, with 15 bases between. Germline V gene sequence: CDR1 MGHRA, CDR2 YSYEKL. The CDR3 DNA follows: TGCGCCAGCAGCCACCCCGCCGGGGCCTCCTCTGGAAACACCATATATTTT. As protein: CASSHPAGASSGNTIYF.

The chain uses TRBV14 and TRBJ2-2; TRBD1 agrees at 8 bases. V shed 5 bases, J shed 6 bases, and the junction held 8 bases outside the gene matches. This CDR3 is 15 amino acids long. Per germline, CDR1 SGHDN and CDR2 FVKESK. CDR3 residues: CASSFWTGSAGELFF. The CDR3 DNA reads TGTGCCAGCAGCTTCTGGACAGGGTCGGCCGGGGAGCTGTTTTTT.

The J gene is TRBJ1-5, the V gene TRBV14; unclear D gene. V was trimmed by 4 bases and J by 6 bases, leaving 10 bases between them. In germline, CDR1 is SGHDN, CDR2 FVKESK. The CDR3 runs 13 residues. DNA for the CDR3: TGTGCCAGCAGCCCTACCAGAGGTCAGCCCCAGCATTTT. Protein product: CASSPTRGQPQHF.

This clonotype was counted many times. The chain uses TRBV7-2 and TRBJ2-7; no reliable D call. Germline values: CDR1 SGHTA, CDR2 FQGNSA. The V gene lost 1 base and the J gene lost 4 bases, with 11 bases spanning the gap. This CDR3 spans 14 amino acids. The CDR3 here is CASSLEGDAYEQYF. CDR3 bases: TGTGCCAGCAGCTTAGAGGGCGACGCTTACGAGCAGTACTTC.

V usage is TRBV2 and J usage is TRBJ2-7; maybe TRBD1 (5 bases). This CDR3 has 14 residues. Germline CDR1 SNHLY, CDR2 FYNNEI. V lost 7 bases to trimming and J lost 0 bases, with 13 bases between them. The CDR3 loop is CASMEQVSSYEQYF. CDR3 DNA: TGTGCCAGCATGGAACAGGTCAGCTCCTACGAGCAGTACTTC.

The chain joins TRBV12-5 to TRBJ2-3, with 11 bases identical to TRBD1. J was trimmed by 2 bases and V by 4 bases; bases with no gene match: 2. The germline V gene encodes CDR1 LGHNT and CDR2 FRNRAP. The CDR3 is 15 amino acids. The CDR3 is CASGSGQGATDTQYF. As DNA, the CDR3 is TGTGCTAGTGGTTCCGGACAGGGGGCCACAGATACGCAGTATTTT.

The CDR3 here is CPTRLAGNEQFF. The CDR3 nucleotides read TGTCCCACCAGACTAGCTGGCAATGAGCAGTTCTTC. The chain employs TRBV6-6 and TRBJ2-1; 7 nucleotides agree with TRBD2. The CDR3 runs 12 residues. Germline V CDR1 and CDR2: MNHNY, SVGAGI (reference sequence).

This clonotype was detected a few times. The chain employs TRBV12-3 or TRBV12-4 and TRBJ2-3; 13 positions match TRBD2. The J segment lost 0 bases and the V segment lost 11 bases, leaving 11 bases of the junction unmatched. This CDR3 has 17 residues. Here the CDR3 reads CAFATSGGHSSTDTQYF. DNA of the CDR3: TGTGCCTTCGCGACTAGCGGGGGGCATTCTAGCACAGATACGCAGTATTTT.

The V gene is TRBV5-5, the J gene TRBJ1-2, with 12 bases fitting TRBD1. Germline trimming cut 4 bases from V and 7 bases from J; bases unmatched to any gene: 8. CDR1 and CDR2 from the germline V gene are SGHKS and YYEKEE (reference sequence). This CDR3 has 15 residues. CDR3 residues: CASSIGTGGAGGYTF. The CDR3 nucleotides read TGTGCCAGCAGCATAGGGACAGGGGGCGCGGGTGGCTACACCTTC. The whole variable domain, filled in from reference TRBV5-5 and TRBJ1-2, reads DAGVTQSPTHLIKTRGQQVTLRCSPISGHKSVSWYQQVLGQGPQFIFQYYEKEERGRGNFPDRFSARQFPNYSSELNVNALLLGDSALYLCASSIGTGGAGGYTFGSGTRLTVV.

This clonotype has just a few counts. This CDR3 reads CASSPGLDDGYTF. The CDR3 DNA reads as TGTGCCAGCTCACCAGGATTAGATGATGGCTACACCTTC. This chain joins TRBV18 and TRBJ1-2; D gene uncertain. The CDR3 extends over 13 amino acids. CDR1 and CDR2 (germline): KGHSH, LQKENI. Trimming took 2 bases from V and 6 from J, leaving 10 bases between them.

The chain uses TRBV12-3 or TRBV12-4 and TRBJ2-5; TRBD2 agrees at 12 bases. J was trimmed by 4 bases and V by 7 bases; bases with no gene match: 1. The CDR3 is 13 residues long. The CDR3 spells CASKLAGGETQYF. In DNA form, the CDR3 reads TGTGCCAGCAAACTAGCGGGAGGAGAGACCCAGTACTTC.

V and J are TRBV12-3 or TRBV12-4 and TRBJ1-6; no clear D gene. The CDR3 runs 11 residues. Trimming stripped 5 bases from V and 14 bases from J, with 10 bases between. DNA of the CDR3: TGTGCCAGCAGTCGCGGACTGACCCTCCACTTT. Amino acid sequence: CASSRGLTLHF.

This clonotype was observed a handful of times. The chain uses TRBV20-1 and TRBJ2-5; TRBD2 agrees at 10 bases. After removal of 2 bases from V and 1 base from J, the junction contained 7 bases not matched to a gene. The CDR3 spans 16 residues. Per germline, CDR1 DFQATT and CDR2 SNEGSKA (reference sequence). Here the CDR3 reads CSARRFSGGPQETQYF. CDR3 in DNA: TGCAGTGCTAGACGATTTAGCGGGGGGCCCCAAGAGACCCAGTACTTC.

This clonotype was seen a handful of times. The J gene is TRBJ2-7, the V gene TRBV28; 7 bases match TRBD2. CDR1 and CDR2 from the germline V gene are MDHEN and SYDVKM. The CDR3 length is 15 residues. V lost 10 bases, J lost 3 bases, and 15 bases stayed unmatched. In nucleotides, the CDR3 is TGTGCCACCACCCCCCTGGGGGGGAGTGGCTACGAGCAGTACTTC. It yields the protein CATTPLGGSGYEQYF.

This clonotype was counted a few times. The chain uses TRBV2 and TRBJ2-1; 9 bases map to TRBD2. CDR3 length: 14 residues. V was clipped by 6 bases and J by 9 bases; unmatched bases: 9. Germline V gene sequence: CDR1 SNHLY, CDR2 FYNNEI. CDR3 sequence (DNA): TGTGCCAGCAGCGTTGCGGGAGGGGCCAGTGAGCAGTTCTTC. The encoded protein is CASSVAGGASEQFF.

The chain combines TRBV20-1 with TRBJ1-1; 8 positions agree with TRBD1. There are 13 residues in the CDR3. Germline V gives CDR1 DFQATT, CDR2 SNEGSKA (reference sequence). The V gene end was trimmed by 6 bases and the J gene end by 4 bases; junction bases not matched to a gene: 7. CDR3 DNA: TGCAGTGCCGGGAACAGGGGGGGCACTGAAGCTTTCTTT. It specifies CSAGNRGGTEAFF.

This clonotype was seen only a few times. The chain couples TRBV7-2 to TRBJ2-2; TRBD1 or TRBD2 may be the D gene (5 bases each). With 4 bases removed from V and 11 bases from J, the gap between germline ends came to 14 bases. Germline CDR1 reads SGHTA; CDR2 reads FQGNSA. This CDR3 has 13 residues. The CDR3: CASSWDLKGELFF. Written as DNA, the CDR3 is TGTGCCAGCAGCTGGGACCTTAAGGGCGAGCTGTTTTTT. Full variable domain (rest looked up from reference TRBV7-2 and TRBJ2-2): GAGVSQSPSNKVTEKGKDVELRCDPISGHTALYWYRQSLGQGLEFLIYFQGNSAPDKSGLPSDRFSAERTGGSVSTLTIQRTQQEDSAVYLCASSWDLKGELFFGEGSRLTVL.

This clonotype was detected a few times. The V gene is TRBV7-8, the J gene TRBJ2-1; D ambiguous. Deletions cut 5 bases from V and 2 bases from J, with 7 bases between. CDR3 length equals 13 residues. The germline V gene encodes CDR1 SGHVS and CDR2 FQNEAQ. The CDR3 DNA reads as TGTGCCAGCAGCAACGGTGCCTACAATGAGCAGTTCTTC. Amino acids: CASSNGAYNEQFF.

The table lists this clonotype with a few counts. The chain combines TRBV27 with TRBJ1-1; a possible D gene is TRBD1 (6 bases). V dropped 4 bases and J dropped 6 bases, with 12 bases sitting between them. The CDR3 contains 13 residues. Germline V gene data show CDR1 as MNHEY and CDR2 as SMNVEV (reference sequence). The CDR3 reads CASSYLGGPEAFF. The CDR3 DNA sequence: TGTGCCAGCAGTTACCTCGGGGGCCCTGAAGCTTTCTTT.

This clonotype was seen only a few times. The J gene is TRBJ2-1, the V gene TRBV20-1; 9 bases are shared with TRBD2. After removal of 3 bases from V and 7 bases from J, the junction contained 4 bases not matched to a gene. This CDR3 region has 13 residues. Germline V lookup: CDR1 DFQATT, CDR2 SNEGSKA (reference sequence). The CDR3 region is CSASWGLANEQFF. CDR3 bases: TGCAGTGCTAGCTGGGGACTAGCAAATGAGCAGTTCTTC.